These 27 T cell receptor beta chains were sequenced from one sample in a study of control samples from healthy donors and cancer patients. The repertoire was sequenced with immunoSEQ multiplex PCR; TCRdb's copy has only in-frame clones and lacks some. The sample lists some 210,000 clones; about 91% were seen once. Sequencing was done on a sample of blood. The receptors stem from a man aged 30 to 39 in good health.

This chain connects TRBV6-6 to TRBJ2-7; D unclear. Germline V gene lookup returns CDR1 MNHNY and CDR2 SVGAGI (reference sequence). Trimming cost V 2 bases and J 0 bases, with 11 bases left between them. The CDR3 consists of 15 residues. The CDR3 loop is CASSYKQISSYEQYF. CDR3 coding DNA: TGTGCCAGCAGTTACAAACAGATTAGCTCCTACGAGCAGTACTTC.

The rearrangement joins TRBV2 to TRBJ1-5, with 10 bases lining up with TRBD1. Looked up from germline, CDR1 is SNHLY and CDR2 is FYNNEI. This CDR3 spans 15 amino acids. J gave up 1 base and V 5 bases, and 2 bases lay outside the gene matches. The CDR3 nucleotides read TGTGCCAGCAGTCGACAGGGGGCGAGCAATCAGCCCCAGCATTTT. Translating gives CASSRQGASNQPQHF.

This sequence joins TRBV3-1 (or the pseudogene TRBV3-2) and TRBJ2-5, with a tentative D call TRBD1 (5 bases). V was clipped by 3 bases and J by 5 bases, with 13 bases between them. This CDR3 is built from 14 residues. Looked up from germline, CDR1 is LGHDT and CDR2 is YNNKEL (reference sequence). CDR3 sequence reads: CASSQRQGFETQYF. As DNA, the CDR3 is TGTGCCAGCAGCCAGCGGCAGGGATTTGAGACCCAGTACTTC.

This clone was found a few times. Here the CDR3 DNA reads TGTGCCAGCAGTCGTACAGAGAACACTGAAGCTTTCTTT. It codes for CASSRTENTEAFF. This chain connects TRBV27 to TRBJ1-1; no clear D. Germline CDR1 is MNHEY and CDR2 is SMNVEV (reference sequence). This CDR3 is built from 13 residues. The germline V and J ends were trimmed by 5 bases and 1 base, with 8 bases remaining between them.

The V gene is TRBV27, the J gene TRBJ2-3; D possibly matches TRBD1 or TRBD2 (5 bases each). V lost 5 bases and J 8 bases, leaving 20 bases between the germline ends. The CDR3 has 15 amino acids. From germline, CDR1 is MNHEY and CDR2 SMNVEV (reference sequence). The CDR3 reads CASSPPGWGFGTQYF. The DNA for the CDR3 is TGTGCCAGCAGTCCCCCAGGGTGGGGGTTCGGTACGCAGTATTTT.

The V and J genes are TRBV27 and TRBJ2-7, with a tentative D call TRBD1 (5 bases). Germline V lookup: CDR1 MNHEY, CDR2 SMNVEV (reference sequence). Trimming took 2 bases from V and 2 from J, leaving 10 bases between them. The CDR3 spans 14 residues. CDR3: CASSLKGHTYEQYF. The CDR3 nucleotides are TGTGCCAGCAGTTTAAAAGGACACACCTACGAGCAGTACTTC.

The chain is built from TRBV19 and TRBJ1-1, with D perhaps TRBD1 (6 bases). This CDR3 comprises 13 residues. The V gene's germline CDR1 is LNHDA and CDR2 SQIVND (reference sequence). The V end lost 4 bases, the J end lost 5 bases, and 11 bases lay between the germline ends. In DNA form, the CDR3 reads TGTGCCAGTAGTAGGCAGGGGAGAACTGAAGCTTTCTTT. Translation gives CASSRQGRTEAFF.

The CDR3 DNA reads as TGTGCCAGCAGCTTAGAAGGTAGCGGGGGCCAGTTATCATTGGGGCAGTTCTTC. Translation: CASSLEGSGGQLSLGQFF. V gene TRBV11-2 combines with J gene TRBJ2-1, with 9 bases identical to TRBD2. Per germline, CDR1 SGHAT and CDR2 FQNNGV. The junction had 18 bases not matched to a gene; V was cut back by 0 bases and J by 12 bases. This CDR3 has 18 amino acids.

The chain couples TRBV2 to TRBJ1-5; a weak D match, TRBD1 (5 bases). Trimming took 6 bases from V and 3 from J, leaving 18 bases between them. Per the germline V gene, CDR1 is SNHLY and CDR2 is FYNNEI. The CDR3 consists of 16 residues. CDR3 protein: CASRARGDLLNQPQHF. The CDR3 nucleotides read TGTGCCAGCAGAGCCCGAGGGGACTTACTCAATCAGCCCCAGCATTTT.

The chain recombines TRBV4-1 with TRBJ1-4, with 7 positions matching TRBD1. CDR3 length equals 18 residues. The junction had 14 bases not matched to a gene; V was cut back by 1 base and J by 6 bases. Germline loops: CDR1 MGHRA, CDR2 YSYEKL. Written as DNA, the CDR3 is TGCGCCAGCAGCCAAGCCTCGACAGGGTATGGCGGGTATGAAAAACTGTTTTTT. Residues: CASSQASTGYGGYEKLFF.

This sequence joins TRBV7-6 and TRBJ2-7; TRBD1 matches at 11 bases. Trimming at V came to 4 bases and at J to 6 bases, leaving 8 bases not matched to a gene. CDR1 and CDR2 (germline): SGHVS, FNYEAQ. CDR3 length equals 15 residues. The CDR3 coding sequence is TGTGCCAGCAGCTACCAACCGGGACAGGGGGGCGAGCAGTACTTC. Amino acids: CASSYQPGQGGEQYF.

V gene TRBV19 combines with J gene TRBJ2-1; 8 nucleotides line up with TRBD2. Germline values: CDR1 LNHDA, CDR2 SQIVND (reference sequence). The CDR3 runs to 14 residues. After removal of 4 bases from V and 4 bases from J, the junction contained 3 bases not matched to a gene. CDR3 nucleotides: TGTGCCAGTAGTAGGCGGGGGGAGTACAATGAGCAGTTCTTC. It yields the protein CASSRRGEYNEQFF.

The V call is TRBV4-2, the J call TRBJ2-3; perhaps D is TRBD1 or TRBD2 (5 bases each). The CDR3 has 11 amino acids. Trimming left V 4 bases short and J 14 bases short, with 13 bases between. Germline-derived CDR1 and CDR2 are LGHNA and YNFKEQ. Here the CDR3 reads CASSRDGLWYF. The CDR3, as DNA: TGTGCCAGCAGCCGGGACGGCCTCTGGTATTTT.

The rearrangement links TRBV6-2 or TRBV6-3 to TRBJ2-7; 12 bases fit TRBD2. V dropped 6 bases and J dropped 1; count of bases not matched to a gene: 10. The length of the CDR3 is 17 residues. CDR1 and CDR2 (germline): MNHEY, SVGEGT. The CDR3 region is CASSPLTSGGSSYEQYF. The CDR3 coding sequence is TGTGCCAGCAGCCCTCTCACTAGCGGGGGGAGTTCCTACGAGCAGTACTTC.

This chain links TRBV27 with TRBJ1-1, with D possibly TRBD1 on 5 matching bases. The ends were cut back, 3 bases at V and 4 bases at J, with 9 bases in the middle. The CDR3 length is 13 residues. The germline gives CDR1 MNHEY, CDR2 SMNVEV (reference sequence). The CDR3 protein is CASSLGEGTEAFF. In nucleotides, the CDR3 is TGTGCCAGCAGTTTGGGGGAGGGCACTGAAGCTTTCTTT.

This clone was counted once. The rearrangement links TRBV18 to TRBJ1-6, with D possibly matching TRBD1 (6 bases). The CDR3 extends over 17 amino acids. Deletions cut 3 bases from V and 1 base from J, with 13 bases between. Germline V gene lookup returns CDR1 KGHSH and CDR2 LQKENI. As DNA, the CDR3 is TGTGCCAGCTCACCGTTAAGGGGGGGGTCCTATAATTCACCCCTCCACTTT. Translated, it gives CASSPLRGGSYNSPLHF.

This chain connects TRBV2 to TRBJ1-5; D call uncertain. The germline V and J ends were trimmed by 1 base and 3 bases, with 4 bases remaining between them. The germline V gene has CDR1 SNHLY and CDR2 FYNNEI. The CDR3 is 13 residues long. This chain's CDR3 is CASSEGNNQPQHF. CDR3 coding DNA: TGTGCCAGCAGTGAAGGGAACAATCAGCCCCAGCATTTT.

The rearrangement links TRBV5-1 to TRBJ1-2, with 9 bases that match TRBD1. The junction had 14 bases not matched to a gene; V was cut back by 5 bases and J by 3 bases. CDR3 size: 17 residues. Germline V gene data show CDR1 as SGHRS and CDR2 as YFSETQ. CDR3: CASRPPIQGALDYGYTF. CDR3 coding DNA: TGCGCCAGCAGGCCACCAATACAGGGGGCGCTTGACTATGGCTACACCTTC.

For the CDR3, the DNA is TGTGCCAGCAGCGCTGCTTATTGGGGCTACACCTTC. Translated, it gives CASSAAYWGYTF. The rearrangement joins TRBV7-2 to TRBJ1-2, with unresolved D. The germline V and J ends were trimmed by 5 bases and 8 bases, with 12 bases remaining between them. The CDR3 runs to 12 residues. The germline V gene encodes CDR1 SGHTA and CDR2 FQGNSA.

This clone was observed once. This chain connects TRBV6-5 to TRBJ1-2; 8 nucleotides agree with TRBD1. Trimming at V came to 5 bases and at J to 6 bases, leaving 5 bases not matched to a gene. The CDR3 contains 13 residues. Looked up from germline, CDR1 is MNHEY and CDR2 is SVGAGI. This CDR3 is CASSRGQGHGYTF. CDR3 coding DNA: TGTGCCAGCAGTCGCGGACAGGGCCATGGCTACACCTTC.

The chain is built from TRBV9 and TRBJ1-6; D gene uncertain. The V and J ends lost 2 bases and 5 bases respectively, with 8 bases between them. CDR3 length: 14 residues. Germline assignment: CDR1 SGDLS and CDR2 YYNGEE. CDR3 sequence: CASSVSLDNSPLHF. The CDR3 DNA follows: TGTGCCAGCAGCGTTTCTCTTGATAATTCACCCCTCCACTTT.

This clone was observed a handful of times. CDR3 bases: TGTGCCAGCCATAGACAGGGGGTGAATCAGCCCCAGCATTTT. Translation gives CASHRQGVNQPQHF. J is TRBJ1-5 and V is TRBV2; TRBD1 aligns across 9 bases. The V and J ends lost 8 bases and 4 bases, in that order; junction bases with no gene match: 6. The CDR3 totals 14 residues. The V gene's germline CDR1 is SNHLY and CDR2 FYNNEI. The full variable domain, in which reference TRBV2 and TRBJ1-5 provide the parts outside the CDR3, is EPEVTQTPSHQVTQMGQEVILRCVPISNHLYFYWYRQILGQKVEFLVSFYNNEISEKSEIFDDQFSVERPDGSNFTLKIRSTKLEDSAMYFCASHRQGVNQPQHFGDGTRLSIL.

The rearrangement joins TRBV5-5 to TRBJ2-7; 9 nucleotides agree with TRBD1. The CDR3 is 17 residues long. Germline loops: CDR1 SGHKS, CDR2 YYEKEE (reference sequence). V lost 0 bases and J lost 7; bases outside the gene matches: 14. The CDR3 spells CASSLGVSGQGIREQYF. CDR3 bases: TGTGCCAGCAGCTTGGGGGTCTCGGGACAGGGAATAAGGGAGCAGTACTTC.

The chain recombines TRBV6-2 or TRBV6-3 with TRBJ1-1; D might be TRBD1 (6 bases). Germline CDR1 is MNHEY and CDR2 is SVGEGT. Trimming stripped 4 bases from V and 10 bases from J, with 16 bases between. CDR3 size: 13 residues. As DNA, the CDR3 is TGTGCCAGCAGTTCCCACACAGGGTCTCCAGCTTTCTTT. It translates to CASSSHTGSPAFF.

The V call is TRBV11-2, the J call TRBJ1-4; the D gene is possibly TRBD1 (6 bases). The CDR3 sequence is 15 residues long. Germline assignment: CDR1 SGHAT and CDR2 FQNNGV. Trimming stripped 5 bases from V and 8 bases from J, with 18 bases between. The CDR3 nucleotides read TGTGCCAGCAGCCCGCCCCTGGGGGCGGGCGAAAAACTGTTTTTT. Translation: CASSPPLGAGEKLFF.

The chain uses TRBV4-1 and TRBJ1-5; maybe TRBD1 (5 bases). Germline CDR1 is MGHRA and CDR2 is YSYEKL. V was pared by 1 base and J by 1 base, with 17 bases between. The CDR3 length is 18 residues. CDR3 DNA sequence: TGCGCCAGCAGCCAAGGAGTTTCTGGGTGGGGGAGCAATCAGCCCCAGCATTTT. This sequence encodes CASSQGVSGWGSNQPQHF.

The chain combines TRBV2 with TRBJ2-3; 7 bases match TRBD2. The J segment lost 2 bases and the V segment lost 1 base, leaving 3 bases of the junction unmatched. This CDR3 is built from 15 residues. CDR1 SNHLY and CDR2 FYNNEI come from the germline V gene. The CDR3 loop reads CASSEERGLTDTQYF. The CDR3 DNA sequence: TGTGCCAGCAGTGAAGAGCGGGGACTCACAGATACGCAGTATTTT.